One sample yielded the 29 T cell receptor beta chains listed below, sequenced in a study of Ad26.COV2.S vaccination and SARS-CoV-2 variants. Regarding treatment: roughly 18 received Ad26.COV2.S at low or high dose, single or two shots; about 5 received placebo; per-sample allocation not given. Vaccine and placebo recipients were sampled on day 63 after the first injection. Here immunoSEQ multiplex PCR was the method, and the copy in TCRdb shows in-frame clones only, minus some. The table records about 350,000 clones, around 89% of them present only once. The sequencing used peripheral blood, collected in a trial of Ad26.COV2.S vaccine versus placebo. The receptors were sampled from a person aged 18-65 years who received the Ad26.COV2.S COVID-19 vaccine or a placebo.

This clone has a single count. The rearrangement uses TRBV15 and TRBJ2-3, with a weak D call TRBD2 (7 bases). The CDR3 totals 17 residues. The ends were cut back, 0 bases at V and 5 bases at J, with 18 bases in the middle. The V gene's germline CDR1 is LNHNV and CDR2 YYDKDF (reference sequence). CDR3 sequence reads: CATSREQGGYLGDTQYF. The CDR3 coding sequence is TGTGCCACCAGCAGAGAACAGGGAGGGTATTTAGGAGATACGCAGTATTTT. Looking up the rest from reference TRBV15 and TRBJ2-3 gives the full variable domain: DAMVIQNPRYQVTQFGKPVTLSCSQTLNHNVMYWYQQKSSQAPKLLFHYYDKDFNNEADTPDNFQSRRPNTSFCFLDIRSPGLGDTAMYLCATSREQGGYLGDTQYFGPGTRLTVL.

This clone was picked up a small number of times. The V and J genes are TRBV2 and TRBJ2-1; 13 nucleotides match TRBD2. V lost 2 bases and J lost 8; bases outside the gene matches: 9. CDR3 size: 17 residues. Germline values: CDR1 SNHLY, CDR2 FYNNEI. The CDR3 protein is CASSETVTSGREDEQFF. DNA of the CDR3: TGTGCCAGCAGTGAAACGGTTACTAGCGGGAGGGAGGATGAGCAGTTCTTC.

The gene calls are TRBV2 and TRBJ2-5; TRBD1 aligns across 8 bases. V shed 10 bases and J 5 bases; nucleotides not matched to a gene: 18. The CDR3 is 16 amino acids. CDR1 and CDR2 (germline): SNHLY, FYNNEI. CDR3 in DNA: TGTGCCACCAACGGACAGGGTGGCAGGGAAGCGGAGACCCAGTACTTC. The encoded protein is CATNGQGGREAETQYF.

This sequence joins TRBV5-1 and TRBJ2-5, with no clear D. CDR1 and CDR2 (germline): SGHRS, YFSETQ. CDR3 length: 15 residues. Trimming cost V 1 base and J 0 bases, with 10 bases left between them. CDR3 DNA sequence: TGCGCCAGCAGCTTGAACACTTTGTACCAAGAGACCCAGTACTTC. It translates to CASSLNTLYQETQYF.

The chain has TRBV9 and TRBJ2-2; D could derive from TRBD1 or TRBD2 (6 bases each). V was shortened by 0 bases and J by 3 bases, with 12 bases between the two germline ends. CDR1 and CDR2 from the germline V gene are SGDLS and YYNGEE. The length of the CDR3 is 16 residues. The CDR3, as DNA: TGTGCCAGCAGCGTAGGAGGGGGGCAAGACACCGGGGAGCTGTTTTTT. Amino acids: CASSVGGGQDTGELFF.

This chain connects TRBV5-1 to TRBJ2-5, with 10 nucleotides matching TRBD1. The CDR3 extends over 13 amino acids. Germline lookup yields CDR1 SGHRS and CDR2 YFSETQ. The junction had 1 base not matched to a gene; V was cut back by 4 bases and J by 4 bases. CDR3 sequence reads: CASSGDRGETQYF. In DNA, the CDR3 is TGCGCCAGCAGCGGGGACAGGGGAGAGACCCAGTACTTC.

In DNA, the CDR3 is TGCGCCAGCAGCCCGACAGGGGGGAATGAAAAACTGTTTTTT. Amino acid sequence: CASSPTGGNEKLFF. This sequence joins TRBV5-1 and TRBJ1-4; 9 positions match TRBD1. Germline-derived CDR1 and CDR2 are SGHRS and YFSETQ. The J segment lost 5 bases and the V segment lost 4 bases, leaving 3 bases of the junction unmatched. The CDR3 extends over 14 amino acids.

The J gene is TRBJ2-7, the V gene TRBV5-6; possible D gene TRBD1, 6 bases. Trimming pared 1 base from V and 1 base from J, leaving 12 bases between. The CDR3 is made up of 15 amino acids. Germline CDR1 is SGHDT and CDR2 is YYEEEE. CDR3 sequence: CASSLMDSGSYEQYF. The DNA of the CDR3 is TGTGCCAGCAGCTTGATGGACAGTGGATCCTACGAGCAGTACTTC.

This clone was found a few times. The chain couples TRBV2 to TRBJ1-4; tentative D call: TRBD1 (5 bases). The germline CDR1 and CDR2 sequences are SNHLY and FYNNEI. The V end was cut by 6 bases, the J end by 14 bases, with 10 bases between. This CDR3 is 10 amino acids long. DNA for the CDR3: TGTGCCAGCAGGGGGACTGGGCTGTTTTTT. Translated, it gives CASRGTGLFF. Combining the CDR3 with reference TRBV2 and TRBJ1-4 gives the whole variable domain EPEVTQTPSHQVTQMGQEVILRCVPISNHLYFYWYRQILGQKVEFLVSFYNNEISEKSEIFDDQFSVERPDGSNFTLKIRSTKLEDSAMYFCASRGTGLFFGSGTQLSVL.

The chain employs TRBV6-1 and TRBJ2-6, with D unclear. The ends were cut back, 2 bases at V and 5 bases at J, with 13 bases in the middle. The CDR3 totals 16 residues. CDR1 and CDR2 (germline): MNHNS, SASEGT. CDR3 DNA sequence: TGTGCCAGCAGTGAAACCCCCGATCTCTGGGCCAACGTCCTGACTTTC. It translates to CASSETPDLWANVLTF.

The V call is TRBV6-4, the J call TRBJ1-1; no clear D. Germline loops: CDR1 MRHNA, CDR2 SNTAGT. Trimming removed 6 bases from V and 1 base from J, with 12 bases in between. The CDR3 spans 14 residues. CDR3 nucleotides: TGTGCCAGCAGCCCCACTTGGGAGAACACTGAAGCTTTCTTT. As protein: CASSPTWENTEAFF.

The chain carries TRBV2 and TRBJ1-5, with 7 bases aligning to TRBD1. Germline loops: CDR1 SNHLY, CDR2 FYNNEI. V lost 6 bases, J lost 4 bases, and 12 bases stayed unmatched. The CDR3 consists of 16 residues. The CDR3: CASRDSDRVWNQPQHF. The DNA for the CDR3 is TGTGCCAGCAGGGACTCTGACAGGGTTTGGAATCAGCCCCAGCATTTT.

The rearrangement joins TRBV6-5 to TRBJ1-1; 7 nucleotides line up with TRBD1. The length of the CDR3 is 14 residues. Germline CDR1 MNHEY, CDR2 SVGAGI. The V segment lost 0 bases and the J segment 4 bases; nucleotides outside the gene matches: 2. CDR3: CASSYSDRATEAFF. The CDR3 DNA sequence: TGTGCCAGCAGTTACTCCGACAGGGCCACTGAAGCTTTCTTT.

J is TRBJ2-3 and V is TRBV6-5; no clear D gene. Germline CDR1 and CDR2: MNHEY and SVGAGI. There are 13 residues in the CDR3. The V end lost 4 bases, the J end lost 0 bases, and 5 bases lay between the germline ends. CDR3 DNA sequence: TGTGCCAGCAGTTTAACTAGCACAGATACGCAGTATTTT. Translation gives CASSLTSTDTQYF.

The rearrangement uses TRBV27 and TRBJ1-4, with 7 bases aligning to TRBD1. The V segment lost 5 bases and the J segment 7 bases; nucleotides outside the gene matches: 7. CDR1 MNHEY and CDR2 SMNVEV come from the germline V gene (reference sequence). CDR3 length: 14 amino acids. The CDR3 bases are TGTGCCAGCAGTCAAGACAGGGTGTCTGAAAAACTGTTTTTT. This encodes CASSQDRVSEKLFF.

The rearrangement links TRBV27 to TRBJ2-3; D call uncertain. CDR3 size: 12 residues. V lost 7 bases and J lost 0, with 5 bases in between. The V gene's germline CDR1 is MNHEY and CDR2 SMNVEV (reference sequence). DNA of the CDR3: TGTGCCAGCACAGATAGCACAGATACGCAGTATTTT. It yields the protein CASTDSTDTQYF.

The CDR3 region is CASSLGPGASGRAPYEQYF. The CDR3 nucleotides are TGTGCCAGCAGCTTAGGGCCTGGGGCTAGCGGGAGGGCGCCTTACGAGCAGTACTTC. The rearrangement uses TRBV7-8 and TRBJ2-7; 12 bases match TRBD2. Germline CDR1 SGHVS, CDR2 FQNEAQ. The V segment lost 1 base and the J segment 4 bases; nucleotides outside the gene matches: 14. This CDR3 contains 19 residues.

The chain is built from TRBV7-9 and TRBJ1-6; no clear D. The CDR3 sequence is 12 residues long. The germline V gene has CDR1 SEHNR and CDR2 FQNEAQ (reference sequence). Trimming left V 8 bases short and J 7 bases short, with 9 bases between. The CDR3 coding sequence is TGTGCCAGCGCCGACGGGAATTCACCCCTCCACTTT. It encodes CASADGNSPLHF.

This clone came up once. The chain joins TRBV6-2 or TRBV6-3 to TRBJ2-7; D might be TRBD1 or TRBD2, each matching 5 bases. The germline V gene encodes CDR1 MNHEY and CDR2 SVGEGT. CDR3 length equals 15 residues. Between the trimmed V and J ends, which lost 7 bases and 2 bases, there was a span of 18 bases. In nucleotides, the CDR3 is TGTGCCAGCAACCCCCCAGGGACCCTCGCCTACGAGCAGTACTTC. Protein product: CASNPPGTLAYEQYF.

The chain uses TRBV2 and TRBJ2-2; D is possibly TRBD1 (5 bases). Germline CDR1 and CDR2: SNHLY and FYNNEI. Between the trimmed V and J ends, which lost 2 bases and 1 base, there was a span of 14 bases. The CDR3 consists of 17 residues. CDR3 in amino acids: CASSELTGWVNTGELFF. CDR3 DNA sequence: TGTGCCAGCAGTGAACTTACAGGATGGGTGAACACCGGGGAGCTGTTTTTT.

Note on this clone: Germline and junction disagree at one end, which may indicate a read error. The rearrangement joins TRBV6-2 or TRBV6-3 to TRBJ2-5, with 8 nucleotides matching TRBD1. This CDR3 spans 14 amino acids. CDR1 and CDR2 from the germline V gene are MNHEY and SVGEGT. CDR3 region: CAISRGTGQETQYF. The DNA of the CDR3 is TGTGCCATCAGTCGTGGGACAGGTCAAGAGACCCAGTACTTC.

The chain carries TRBV27 and TRBJ1-2; tentative D call: TRBD1 (5 bases). Germline values: CDR1 MNHEY, CDR2 SMNVEV (reference sequence). This CDR3 spans 13 amino acids. Deletions cut 2 bases from V and 7 bases from J, with 11 bases between. The chain's CDR3 is CASSLKRGIGYTF. CDR3 in DNA: TGTGCCAGCAGTTTAAAAAGGGGCATTGGCTACACCTTC.

This clone was counted a few times. The chain recombines TRBV4-1 with TRBJ2-1; 7 bases match TRBD1. J was trimmed by 1 base and V by 3 bases; bases with no gene match: 6. The germline V gene encodes CDR1 MGHRA and CDR2 YSYEKL. This CDR3 has 16 amino acids. In DNA form, the CDR3 reads TGCGCCAGCAGCCAGCAAGGGGGCCAGTCCTACAATGAGCAGTTCTTC. Its protein product is CASSQQGGQSYNEQFF.

The rearrangement joins TRBV7-2 to TRBJ1-2, with 12 bases that match TRBD1. The CDR3 has 13 residues. V trimming: 4 bases; J trimming: 8 bases; junction bases outside the gene matches: 2. CDR1 and CDR2 (germline): SGHTA, FQGNSA. The CDR3 protein is CASSWDRGLGYTF. The DNA for the CDR3 is TGTGCCAGCAGCTGGGACAGGGGGCTAGGCTACACCTTC.

J is TRBJ1-1 and V is TRBV19, with 7 bases matching TRBD1. The CDR3 spans 14 residues. In germline, CDR1 is LNHDA, CDR2 SQIVND (reference sequence). Trimming at V came to 6 bases and at J to 7 bases, leaving 11 bases not matched to a gene. The CDR3 DNA reads TGTGCCAGTAGAGCAACAGGGGCGCGGGGTGAAGCTTTCTTT. Translating gives CASRATGARGEAFF.

The chain has TRBV5-1 and TRBJ1-1, with 7 bases identical to TRBD1. The CDR3 loop spans 14 amino acids. V gave up 3 bases and J gave up 1 base; unmatched junction bases: 3. Germline V gives CDR1 SGHRS, CDR2 YFSETQ. The CDR3 DNA is TGCGCCAGCAGCTGGGACAGAGAGAACACTGAAGCTTTCTTT. Translating gives CASSWDRENTEAFF.

This clone was found a few times. The chain carries TRBV18 and TRBJ1-1; tentatively, D is TRBD1 (5 bases). The germline CDR1 and CDR2 sequences are KGHSH and LQKENI. This CDR3 has 18 residues. Deletions cut 3 bases from V and 8 bases from J, with 28 bases between. CDR3 sequence (DNA): TGTGCCAGCTCACCTACTCGGACTGACCGATCTGGCTGGGGGGAAGCTTTCTTT. This gives the protein CASSPTRTDRSGWGEAFF.

The V and J genes are TRBV4-1 and TRBJ2-3, with 13 bases identical to TRBD2. Trimming removed 1 base from V and 6 bases from J; junction bases left unmatched: 1. Germline-derived CDR1 and CDR2 are MGHRA and YSYEKL. The CDR3 consists of 15 residues. The CDR3 loop reads CASSQGLAGGDTQYF. The CDR3 bases are TGCGCCAGCAGCCAAGGACTAGCGGGAGGTGATACGCAGTATTTT.

The chain carries TRBV7-9 and TRBJ2-4; TRBD1 matches 9 bases. The CDR3 is 16 residues long. Looked up from germline, CDR1 is SEHNR and CDR2 is FQNEAQ (reference sequence). After removal of 4 bases from V and 0 bases from J, the junction contained 4 bases not matched to a gene. The CDR3 protein is CASSSTGGLAKNIQYF. DNA of the CDR3: TGTGCCAGCAGCTCCACAGGGGGCTTAGCCAAAAACATTCAGTACTTC.